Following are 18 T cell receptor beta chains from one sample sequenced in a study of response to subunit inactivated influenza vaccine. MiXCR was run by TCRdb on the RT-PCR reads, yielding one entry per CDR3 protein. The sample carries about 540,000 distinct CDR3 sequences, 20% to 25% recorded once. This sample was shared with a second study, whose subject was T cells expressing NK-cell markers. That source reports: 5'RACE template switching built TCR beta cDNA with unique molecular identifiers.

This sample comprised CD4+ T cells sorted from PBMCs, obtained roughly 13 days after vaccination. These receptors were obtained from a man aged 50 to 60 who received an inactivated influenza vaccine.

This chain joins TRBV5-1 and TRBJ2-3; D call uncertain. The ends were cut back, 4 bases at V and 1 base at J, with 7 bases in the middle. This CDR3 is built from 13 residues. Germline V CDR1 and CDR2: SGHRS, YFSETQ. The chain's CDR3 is CASSPDGTDTQYF. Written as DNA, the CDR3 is TGCGCCAGCAGCCCGGATGGCACAGATACGCAGTATTTT. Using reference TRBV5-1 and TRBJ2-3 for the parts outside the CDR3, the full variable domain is KAGVTQTPRYLIKTRGQQVTLSCSPISGHRSVSWYQQTPGQGLQFLFEYFSETQRNKGNFPGRFSGRQFSNSRSEMNVSTLELGDSALYLCASSPDGTDTQYFGPGTRLTVL.

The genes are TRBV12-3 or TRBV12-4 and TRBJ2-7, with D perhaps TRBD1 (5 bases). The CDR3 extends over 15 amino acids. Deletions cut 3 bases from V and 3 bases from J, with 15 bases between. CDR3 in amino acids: CASSFLEAGNYEQYF. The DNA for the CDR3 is TGTGCCAGCAGTTTTTTGGAAGCAGGGAACTACGAGCAGTACTTC.

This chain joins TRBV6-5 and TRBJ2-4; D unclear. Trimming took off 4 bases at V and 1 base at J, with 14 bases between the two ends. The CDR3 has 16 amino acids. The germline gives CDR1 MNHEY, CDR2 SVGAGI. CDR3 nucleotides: TGTGCCAGCAGTTCACGACGTGGGGTTGCCAAAAACATTCAGTACTTC. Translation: CASSSRRGVAKNIQYF.

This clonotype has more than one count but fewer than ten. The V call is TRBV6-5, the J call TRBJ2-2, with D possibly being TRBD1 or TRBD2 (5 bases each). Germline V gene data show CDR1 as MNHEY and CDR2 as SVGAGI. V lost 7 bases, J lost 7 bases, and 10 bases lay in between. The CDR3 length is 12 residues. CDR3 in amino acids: CASKLDSGELFF. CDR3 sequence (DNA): TGTGCCAGCAAACTAGACAGCGGGGAGCTGTTTTTT.

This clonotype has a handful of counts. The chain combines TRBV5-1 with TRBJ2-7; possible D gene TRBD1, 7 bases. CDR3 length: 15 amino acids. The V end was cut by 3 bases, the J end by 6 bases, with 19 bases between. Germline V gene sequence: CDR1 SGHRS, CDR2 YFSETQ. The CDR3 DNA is TGCGCCAGCAGCTCTTCAGACAGGGAGGTAGTCGAGCAGTACTTC. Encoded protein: CASSSSDREVVEQYF.

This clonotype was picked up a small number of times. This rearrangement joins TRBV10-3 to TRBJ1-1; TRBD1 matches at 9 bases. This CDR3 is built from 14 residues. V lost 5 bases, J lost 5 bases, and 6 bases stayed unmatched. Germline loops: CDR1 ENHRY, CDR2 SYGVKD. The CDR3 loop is CAISQQGAGTEAFF. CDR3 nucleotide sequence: TGTGCCATCAGTCAACAGGGGGCGGGGACTGAAGCTTTCTTT.

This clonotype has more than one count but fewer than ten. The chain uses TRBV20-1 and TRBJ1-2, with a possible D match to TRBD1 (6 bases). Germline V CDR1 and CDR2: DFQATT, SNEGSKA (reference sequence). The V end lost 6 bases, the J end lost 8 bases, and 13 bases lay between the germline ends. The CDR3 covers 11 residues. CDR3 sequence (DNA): TGCAGTGCCAAGGACAGATACGGCTACACCTTC. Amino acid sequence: CSAKDRYGYTF.

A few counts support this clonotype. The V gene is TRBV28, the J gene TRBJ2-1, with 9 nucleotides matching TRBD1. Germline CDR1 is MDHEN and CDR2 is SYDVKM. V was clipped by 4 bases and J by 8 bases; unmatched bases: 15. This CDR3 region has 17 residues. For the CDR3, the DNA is TGTGCCAGCAGTTCACCCACCGGGACAGGGTCGATCTATGAGCAGTTCTTC. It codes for CASSSPTGTGSIYEQFF.

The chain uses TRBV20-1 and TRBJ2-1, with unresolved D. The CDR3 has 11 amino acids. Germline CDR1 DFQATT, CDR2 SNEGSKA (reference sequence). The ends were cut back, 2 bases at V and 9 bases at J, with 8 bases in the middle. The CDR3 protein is CSARRMSEQFF. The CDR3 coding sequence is TGCAGTGCTAGACGTATGAGTGAGCAGTTCTTC.

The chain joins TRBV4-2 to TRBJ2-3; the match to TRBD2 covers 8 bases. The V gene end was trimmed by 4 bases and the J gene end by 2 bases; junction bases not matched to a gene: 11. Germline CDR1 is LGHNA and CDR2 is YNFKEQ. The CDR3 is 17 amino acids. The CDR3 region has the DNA TGTGCCAGCAGCCTCAGGACTAGCCTATTCGCCACAGATACGCAGTATTTT. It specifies CASSLRTSLFATDTQYF.

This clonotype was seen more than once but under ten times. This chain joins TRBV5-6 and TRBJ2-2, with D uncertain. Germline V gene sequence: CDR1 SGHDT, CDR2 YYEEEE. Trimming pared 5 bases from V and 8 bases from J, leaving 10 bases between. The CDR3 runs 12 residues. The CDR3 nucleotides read TGTGCCAGCAGAGTAAAACGGGGGGAGCTGTTTTTT. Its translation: CASRVKRGELFF.

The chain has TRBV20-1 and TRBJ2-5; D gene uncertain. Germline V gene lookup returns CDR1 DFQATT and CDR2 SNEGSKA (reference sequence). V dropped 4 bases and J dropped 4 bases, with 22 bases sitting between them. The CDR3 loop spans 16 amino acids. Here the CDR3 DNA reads TGCAGTGCTACTTCTCCCGGGCCAGCTTTCGTAGAGACCCAGTACTTC. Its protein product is CSATSPGPAFVETQYF.

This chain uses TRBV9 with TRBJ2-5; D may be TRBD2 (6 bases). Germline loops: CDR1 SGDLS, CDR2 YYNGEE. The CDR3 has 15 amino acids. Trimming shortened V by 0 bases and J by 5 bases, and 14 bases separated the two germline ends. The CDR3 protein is CASSVGWEVGETQYF. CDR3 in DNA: TGTGCCAGCAGCGTAGGGTGGGAGGTCGGGGAGACCCAGTACTTC. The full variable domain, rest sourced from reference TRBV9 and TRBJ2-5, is DSGVTQTPKHLITATGQRVTLRCSPRSGDLSVYWYQQSLDQGLQFLIQYYNGEERAKGNILERFSAQQFPDLHSELNLSSLELGDSALYFCASSVGWEVGETQYFGPGTRLLVL.

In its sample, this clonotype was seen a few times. The DNA of the CDR3 is TGTGCCAGCAGCGCGACGAGACAGGGCTCTGGCTACACCTTC. Translating gives CASSATRQGSGYTF. This chain links TRBV7-9 with TRBJ1-2; 7 bases line up with TRBD1. J gave up 7 bases and V 5 bases, and 10 bases lay outside the gene matches. CDR1 SEHNR and CDR2 FQNEAQ come from the germline V gene (reference sequence). The CDR3 loop spans 14 amino acids.

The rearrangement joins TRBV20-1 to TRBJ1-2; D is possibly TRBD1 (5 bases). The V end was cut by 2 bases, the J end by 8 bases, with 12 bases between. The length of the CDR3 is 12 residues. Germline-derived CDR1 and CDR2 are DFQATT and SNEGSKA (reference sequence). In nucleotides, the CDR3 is TGCAGTGCTAGACAAGCGGGACCCGGCTACACCTTC. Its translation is CSARQAGPGYTF.

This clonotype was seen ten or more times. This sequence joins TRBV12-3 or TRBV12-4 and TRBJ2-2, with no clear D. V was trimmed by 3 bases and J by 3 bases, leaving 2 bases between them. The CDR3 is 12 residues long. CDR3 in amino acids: CASSLYTGELFF. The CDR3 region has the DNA TGTGCCAGCAGTTTGTACACCGGGGAGCTGTTTTTT.

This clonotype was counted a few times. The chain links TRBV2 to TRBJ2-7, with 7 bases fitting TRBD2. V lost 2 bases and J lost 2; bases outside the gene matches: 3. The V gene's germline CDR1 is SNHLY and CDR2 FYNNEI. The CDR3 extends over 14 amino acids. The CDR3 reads CASSEWEGPYEQYF. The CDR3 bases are TGTGCCAGCAGTGAATGGGAGGGCCCCTACGAGCAGTACTTC.

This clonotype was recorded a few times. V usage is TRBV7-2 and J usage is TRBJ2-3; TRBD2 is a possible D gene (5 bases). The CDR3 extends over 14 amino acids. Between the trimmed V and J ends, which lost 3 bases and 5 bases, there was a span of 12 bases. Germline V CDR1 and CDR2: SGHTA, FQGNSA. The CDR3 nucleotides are TGTGCCAGCAGCTTTGGGTCGGAGGAAGATACGCAGTATTTT. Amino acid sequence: CASSFGSEEDTQYF.